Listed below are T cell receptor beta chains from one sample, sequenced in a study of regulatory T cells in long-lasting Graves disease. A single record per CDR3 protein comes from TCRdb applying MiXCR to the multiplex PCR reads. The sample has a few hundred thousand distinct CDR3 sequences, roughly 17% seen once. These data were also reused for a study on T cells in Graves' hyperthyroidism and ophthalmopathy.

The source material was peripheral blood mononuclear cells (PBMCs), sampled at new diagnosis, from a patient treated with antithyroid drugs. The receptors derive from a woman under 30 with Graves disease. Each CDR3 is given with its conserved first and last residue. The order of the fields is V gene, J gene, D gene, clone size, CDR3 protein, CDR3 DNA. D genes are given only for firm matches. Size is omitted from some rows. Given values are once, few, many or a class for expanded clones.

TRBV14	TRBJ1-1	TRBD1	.	CASSQDRGRTGPTEAFF	TGTGCCAGCAGCCAAGATAGGGGGAGGACAGGGCCGACTGAAGCTTTCTTT
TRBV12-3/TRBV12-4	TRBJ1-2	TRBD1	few	CASRVQGALYGYTF	TGTGCCAGCAGGGTACAGGGGGCTCTTTATGGCTACACCTTC
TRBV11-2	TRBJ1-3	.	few	CASSLGTGLGNTIYF	TGTGCCAGCAGCTTAGGGACCGGGCTTGGAAACACCATATATTTT
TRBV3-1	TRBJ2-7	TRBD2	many	CASSNILLAGAYEQYF	TGTGCCAGCAGCAATATTCTTCTAGCGGGGGCCTACGAGCAGTACTTC
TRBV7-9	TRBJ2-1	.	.	CASSLNLGGYNEQFF	TGTGCCAGCAGCTTAAACCTGGGGGGTTACAATGAGCAGTTCTTC
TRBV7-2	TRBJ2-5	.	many	CASSLVPSAETQYF	TGTGCCAGCAGCTTAGTTCCTAGCGCCGAGACCCAGTACTTC
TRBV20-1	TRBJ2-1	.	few	CSSWRSGRGSYNEQFF	TGCAGCTCCTGGCGGAGCGGGCGAGGCTCCTACAATGAGCAGTTCTTC
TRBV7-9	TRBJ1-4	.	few	CASSLGVGDEKLFF	TGTGCCAGCAGCCTGGGTGTGGGGGATGAAAAACTGTTTTTT
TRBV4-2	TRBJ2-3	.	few	CASSPSVRAVTDTQYF	TGTGCCAGCAGCCCCTCGGTGAGAGCGGTCACAGATACGCAGTATTTT
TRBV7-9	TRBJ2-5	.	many	CASSLPTGGETQYF	TGTGCCAGCAGTTTACCGACGGGCGGGGAGACCCAGTACTTC
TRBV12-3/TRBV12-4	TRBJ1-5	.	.	CASSLAGDPSNQPQHF	TGTGCCAGCAGTTTAGCTGGGGACCCTAGCAATCAGCCCCAGCATTTT
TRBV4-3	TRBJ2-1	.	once	CASSQDNSKYNEQFF	TGCGCCAGCAGCCAAGATAATTCCAAGTACAATGAGCAGTTCTTC
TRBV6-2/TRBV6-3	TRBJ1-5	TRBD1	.	CASRPNSGGNQPQHF	TGTGCCAGCAGACCCAACTCAGGGGGAAATCAGCCCCAGCATTTT
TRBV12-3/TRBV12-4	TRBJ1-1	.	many	CASRPTGSGPTEAFF	TGTGCCAGCAGACCAACAGGGTCGGGTCCGACTGAAGCTTTCTTT
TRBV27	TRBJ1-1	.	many	CASSLYRNTEAFF	TGTGCCAGCAGCTTATATAGGAACACTGAAGCTTTCTTT
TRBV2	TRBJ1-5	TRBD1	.	CASSEAPPAGGGQPQHF	TGTGCCAGCAGTGAAGCCCCACCGGCAGGGGGAGGTCAGCCCCAGCATTTT
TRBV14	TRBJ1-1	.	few	CASSQGTDTEAFF	TGTGCCAGCAGCCAAGGAACAGACACTGAAGCTTTCTTT
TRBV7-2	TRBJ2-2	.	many	CASSLGGMGGYTGELFF	TGTGCCAGCAGCTTAGGGGGGATGGGGGGATACACCGGGGAGCTGTTTTTT
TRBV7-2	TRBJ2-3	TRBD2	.	CASSKTSGIGTDTQYF	TGTGCCAGCAGCAAAACTAGCGGGATTGGGACAGATACGCAGTATTTT
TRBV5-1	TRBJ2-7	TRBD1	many	CASSLLGQGSYEQYF	TGCGCCAGCAGCTTGTTGGGACAGGGATCCTACGAGCAGTACTTC